This T cell receptor beta chain was recorded in a study of beta chain features in type 1 diabetes. Worth noting for this clone: Its target is not known.

This CDR3 region has 13 residues. V dropped 1 base and J dropped 11; count of bases not matched to a gene: 2. Germline V gene sequence: CDR1 SGHTA, CDR2 FQGNSA. Study-level results: The study notes PCR might favor shorter templates equally in patients and controls.

Every isolated RNA sample was fully reverse transcribed, so sequencing captured expressed TCRB transcripts. This table comes from immunoSEQ multiplex PCR, and its TCRdb copy is limited to in-frame clones, with some not included. The sample contains fewer than 550,000 clones, over 10% of which appear only once. This chain links TRBV7-2 with TRBJ2-6, with TRBD1 matching over 7 bases. The sequence was obtained from a woman aged 18-29 years in good health. The source material was naive CD4+ T cells from blood. This CDR3 reads CASSLGTGDVLTF. In DNA form, the CDR3 reads TGTGCCAGCAGCTTAGGGACAGGAGACGTCCTGACTTTC.